This TCR beta chain is from a study of blood T cells in healthy people across ages. Study results and caveats: Because sorting was not performed, PBMCs prevented conclusive naive versus antigen-experienced comparison.

With regard to this clonotype: Its antigen is as yet unknown.

The CDR3 is 17 amino acids. V was cut by 1 base and J by 4 bases, with 17 bases left in between. Germline V CDR1 and CDR2: MDHEN, SYDVKM. Then a second PCR, running roughly 7 to 12 cycles, was carried out with a sample-barcoded 5' primer and a J-beta primer mix. Researchers report that a template-switch adaptor with 12 random nucleotides tagged each cDNA molecule. In TCRdb, the 5' RACE reads were re-called with MiXCR into one record per CDR3 protein. The sample yields 1.5 million to 2 million distinct CDR3 sequences, about two fifths seen once. The specimen sequenced was blood. The V and J genes are TRBV28 and TRBJ1-5; maybe TRBD1 (6 bases). This sequence was found in a human donor in good health. The CDR3 nucleotides read TGTGCCAGCAGTTTATTTTCAGGGGCGCCACCGAATCAGCCCCAGCATTTT. Translation gives CASSLFSGAPPNQPQHF.